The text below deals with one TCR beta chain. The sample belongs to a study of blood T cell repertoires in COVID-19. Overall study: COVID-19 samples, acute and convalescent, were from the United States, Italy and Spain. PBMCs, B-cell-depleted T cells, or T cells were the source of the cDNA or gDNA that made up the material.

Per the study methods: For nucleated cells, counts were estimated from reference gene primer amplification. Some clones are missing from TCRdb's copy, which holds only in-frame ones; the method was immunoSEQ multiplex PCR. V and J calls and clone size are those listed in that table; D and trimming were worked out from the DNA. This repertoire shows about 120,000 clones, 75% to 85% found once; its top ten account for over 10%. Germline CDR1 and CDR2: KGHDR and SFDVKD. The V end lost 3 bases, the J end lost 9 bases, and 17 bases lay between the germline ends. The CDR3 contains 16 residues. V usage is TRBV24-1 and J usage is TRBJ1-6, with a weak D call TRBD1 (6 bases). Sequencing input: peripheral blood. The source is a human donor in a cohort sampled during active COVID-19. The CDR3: CATSDNYRVSSSPLHF. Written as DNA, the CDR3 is TGTGCCACCAGTGATAATTACAGGGTGTCTAGTTCACCCCTCCACTTT.